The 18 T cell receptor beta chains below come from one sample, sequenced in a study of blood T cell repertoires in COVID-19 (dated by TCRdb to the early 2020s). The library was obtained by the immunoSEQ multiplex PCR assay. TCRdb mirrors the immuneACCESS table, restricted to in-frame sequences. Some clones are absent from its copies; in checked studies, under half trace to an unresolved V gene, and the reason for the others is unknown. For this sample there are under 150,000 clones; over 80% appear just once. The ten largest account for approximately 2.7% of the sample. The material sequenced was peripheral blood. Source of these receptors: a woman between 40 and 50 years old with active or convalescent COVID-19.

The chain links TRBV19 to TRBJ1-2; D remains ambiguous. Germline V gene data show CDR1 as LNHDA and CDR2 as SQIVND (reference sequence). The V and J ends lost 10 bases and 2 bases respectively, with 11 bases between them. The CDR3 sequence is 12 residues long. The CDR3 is CATLQRNYGYTF. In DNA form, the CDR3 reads TGTGCCACCTTACAGAGAAACTATGGCTACACCTTC.

DNA of the CDR3: TGTGCCAGCAGCTTGACCCCGGGAGGGAGGACCGGGGAGCTGTTTTTT. As protein: CASSLTPGGRTGELFF. The chain combines TRBV5-6 with TRBJ2-2; TRBD2 matches 8 bases. Germline V gene sequence: CDR1 SGHDT, CDR2 YYEEEE. V shed 1 base, J shed 5 bases, and the junction held 7 bases outside the gene matches. The length of the CDR3 is 16 residues. The whole variable domain, remainder taken from reference TRBV5-6 and TRBJ2-2, is DAGVTQSPTHLIKTRGQQVTLRCSPKSGHDTVSWYQQALGQGPQFIFQYYEEEERQRGNFPDRFSGHQFPNYSSELNVNALLLGDSALYLCASSLTPGGRTGELFFGEGSRLTVL.

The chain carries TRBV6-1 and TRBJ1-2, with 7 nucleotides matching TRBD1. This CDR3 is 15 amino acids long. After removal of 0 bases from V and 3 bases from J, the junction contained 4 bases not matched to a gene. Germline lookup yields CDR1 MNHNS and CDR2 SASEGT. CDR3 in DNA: TGTGCCAGCAGTGAAGCGGGGGGACAGTACTATGGCTACACCTTC. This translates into CASSEAGGQYYGYTF.

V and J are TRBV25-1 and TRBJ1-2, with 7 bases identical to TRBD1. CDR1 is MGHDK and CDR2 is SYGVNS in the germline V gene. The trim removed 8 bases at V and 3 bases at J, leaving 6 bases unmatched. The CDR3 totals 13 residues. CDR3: CASGYRGDYGYTF. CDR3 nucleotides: TGTGCCAGCGGATACAGGGGCGACTATGGCTACACCTTC.

The CDR3 protein is CASSPGTANLLYGYTF. DNA for the CDR3: TGTGCCAGCTCACCAGGGACAGCAAATCTTCTTTATGGCTACACCTTC. The chain has TRBV18 and TRBJ1-2; 7 bases map to TRBD1. After removal of 2 bases from V and 5 bases from J, the junction contained 11 bases not matched to a gene. The germline V gene has CDR1 KGHSH and CDR2 LQKENI. The CDR3 consists of 16 residues.

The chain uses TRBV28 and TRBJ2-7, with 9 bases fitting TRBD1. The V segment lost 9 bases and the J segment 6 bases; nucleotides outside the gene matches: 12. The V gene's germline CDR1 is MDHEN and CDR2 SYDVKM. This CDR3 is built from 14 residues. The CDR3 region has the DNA TGTGCCAGATACCACCGGGACAGGGATCGCGAGCAGTACTTC. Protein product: CARYHRDRDREQYF.

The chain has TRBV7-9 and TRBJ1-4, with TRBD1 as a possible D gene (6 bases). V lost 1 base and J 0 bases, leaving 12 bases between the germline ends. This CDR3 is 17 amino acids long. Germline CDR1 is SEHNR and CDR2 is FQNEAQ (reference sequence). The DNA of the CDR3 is TGTGCCAGCAGCTTAGGGGCAGGGGCCGCAACTAATGAAAAACTGTTTTTT. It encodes CASSLGAGAATNEKLFF.

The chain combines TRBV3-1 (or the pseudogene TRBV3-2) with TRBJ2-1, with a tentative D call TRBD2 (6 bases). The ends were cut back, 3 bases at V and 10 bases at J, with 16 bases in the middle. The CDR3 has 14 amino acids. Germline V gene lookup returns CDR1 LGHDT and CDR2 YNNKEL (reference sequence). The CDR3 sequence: CASSHDGGSGEQFF. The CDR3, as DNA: TGTGCCAGCAGCCACGATGGGGGGAGTGGCGAGCAGTTCTTC.

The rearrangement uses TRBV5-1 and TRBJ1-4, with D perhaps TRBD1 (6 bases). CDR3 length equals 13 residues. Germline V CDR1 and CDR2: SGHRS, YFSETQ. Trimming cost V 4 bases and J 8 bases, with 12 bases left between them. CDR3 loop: CASSPGTREKLFF. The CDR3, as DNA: TGCGCCAGCAGCCCGGGGACAAGAGAAAAACTGTTTTTT.

CDR3 coding DNA: TGTGCCAGCTCAACAGGGGCCCTCTTAACTGGGGCCAACGTCCTGACTTTC. Translated, it gives CASSTGALLTGANVLTF. This chain links TRBV3-1 (or the pseudogene TRBV3-2) with TRBJ2-6; 7 nucleotides line up with TRBD1. Per germline, CDR1 LGHDT and CDR2 YNNKEL (reference sequence). The CDR3 covers 17 residues. V lost 8 bases, J lost 2 bases, and 12 bases stayed unmatched.

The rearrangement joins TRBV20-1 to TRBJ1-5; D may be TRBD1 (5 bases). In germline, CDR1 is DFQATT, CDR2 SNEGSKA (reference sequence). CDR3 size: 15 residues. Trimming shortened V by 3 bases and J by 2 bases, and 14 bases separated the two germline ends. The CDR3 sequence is CSASPGEYGNQPQHF. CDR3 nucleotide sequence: TGCAGTGCTAGTCCGGGGGAGTACGGCAATCAGCCCCAGCATTTT.

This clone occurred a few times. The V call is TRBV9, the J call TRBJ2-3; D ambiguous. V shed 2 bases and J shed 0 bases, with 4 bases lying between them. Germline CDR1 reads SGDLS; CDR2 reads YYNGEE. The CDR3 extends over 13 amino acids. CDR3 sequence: CASSVRSTDTQYF. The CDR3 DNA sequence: TGTGCCAGCAGCGTGAGGAGCACAGATACGCAGTATTTT.

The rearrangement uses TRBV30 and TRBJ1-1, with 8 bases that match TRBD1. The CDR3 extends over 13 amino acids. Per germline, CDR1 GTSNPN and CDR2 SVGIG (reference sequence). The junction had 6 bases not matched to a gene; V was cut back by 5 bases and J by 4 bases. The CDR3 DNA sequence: TGTGCCTGGGACACAGGGGGTATCACTGAAGCTTTCTTT. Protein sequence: CAWDTGGITEAFF.

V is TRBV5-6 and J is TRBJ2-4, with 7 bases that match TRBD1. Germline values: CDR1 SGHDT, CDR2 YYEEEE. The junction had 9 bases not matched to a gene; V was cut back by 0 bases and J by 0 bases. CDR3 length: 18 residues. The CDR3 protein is CASSLVQGERLAKNIQYF. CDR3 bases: TGTGCCAGCAGCTTGGTGCAGGGGGAACGACTAGCCAAAAACATTCAGTACTTC.

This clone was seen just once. The CDR3 DNA reads as TGTGCCAGCAGCCTTAGTACGGGGAGGGGTGGACAGCCCCAGCATTTT. This translates into CASSLSTGRGGQPQHF. The V gene is TRBV7-6, the J gene TRBJ1-5; maybe TRBD1 (5 bases). CDR3 length equals 16 residues. Germline V gene lookup returns CDR1 SGHVS and CDR2 FNYEAQ. V was shortened by 5 bases and J by 7 bases, with 21 bases between the two germline ends.

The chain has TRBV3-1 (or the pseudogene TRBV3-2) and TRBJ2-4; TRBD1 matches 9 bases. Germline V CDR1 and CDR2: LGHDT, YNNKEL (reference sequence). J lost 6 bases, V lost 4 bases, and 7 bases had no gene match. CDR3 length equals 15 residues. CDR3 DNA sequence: TGTGCCAGCAGCCCCCGGGACAGGGTGGGAAACATTCAGTACTTC. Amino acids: CASSPRDRVGNIQYF.

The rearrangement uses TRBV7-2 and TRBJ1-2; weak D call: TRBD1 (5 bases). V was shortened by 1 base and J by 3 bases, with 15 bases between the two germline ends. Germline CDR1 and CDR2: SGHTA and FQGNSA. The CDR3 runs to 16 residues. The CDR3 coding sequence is TGTGCCAGCAGCTTAGGGGGCGGATTTAGAGACTATGGCTACACCTTC. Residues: CASSLGGGFRDYGYTF.

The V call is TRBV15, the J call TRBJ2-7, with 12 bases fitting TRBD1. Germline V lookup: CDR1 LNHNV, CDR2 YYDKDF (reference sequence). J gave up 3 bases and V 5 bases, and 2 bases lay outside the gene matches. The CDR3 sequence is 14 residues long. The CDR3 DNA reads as TGTGCCACCAGCGGGACAGGGGGCTACTACGAGCAGTACTTC. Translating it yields CATSGTGGYYEQYF.